This T cell receptor beta chain emerged from a study of CD8 T cells in Susac syndrome. The CDR3 is made up of 15 amino acids. Germline lookup yields CDR1 SEHNR and CDR2 FQNEAQ (reference sequence). The ends were cut back, 5 bases at V and 2 bases at J, with 15 bases in the middle. Random hexamers were used to reverse transcribe an amount of about 0.45 to 1 ug RNA. The immunoSEQ assay covered 54 Vbeta and 13 Jbeta segments for CDR3. TCRdb used MiXCR to reprocess the immunoSEQ multiplex PCR reads, holding one entry per CDR3 protein. The table records some 150,000 distinct CDR3 sequences, approximately 93% of them present only once.

Input material: CD4+ T cells from PBMCs. The rearrangement joins TRBV7-9 to TRBJ1-2; possible D gene TRBD1, 5 bases. The sequence was obtained from a human donor in good health. This chain's CDR3 is CASSRAGTDNYGYTF. CDR3 bases: TGTGCCAGCAGCCGCGCCGGGACGGACAACTATGGCTACACCTTC.